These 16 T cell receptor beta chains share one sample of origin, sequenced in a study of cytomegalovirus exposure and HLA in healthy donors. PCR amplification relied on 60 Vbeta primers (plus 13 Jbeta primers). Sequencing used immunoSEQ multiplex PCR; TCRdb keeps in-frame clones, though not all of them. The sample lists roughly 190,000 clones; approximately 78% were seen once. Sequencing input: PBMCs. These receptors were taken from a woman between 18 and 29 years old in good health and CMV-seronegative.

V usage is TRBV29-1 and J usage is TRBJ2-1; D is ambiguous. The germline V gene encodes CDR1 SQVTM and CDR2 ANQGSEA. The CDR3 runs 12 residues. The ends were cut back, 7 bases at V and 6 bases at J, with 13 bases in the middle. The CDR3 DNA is TGCAGCGCCCAGACATCTCGCAATGAGCAGTTCTTC. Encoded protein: CSAQTSRNEQFF.

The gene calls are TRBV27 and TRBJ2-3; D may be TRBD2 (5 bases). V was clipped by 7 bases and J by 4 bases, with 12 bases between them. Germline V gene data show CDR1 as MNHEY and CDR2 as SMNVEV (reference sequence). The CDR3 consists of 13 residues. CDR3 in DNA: TGTGCCAGCACGGAGAGAGGGCCAGATACGCAGTATTTT. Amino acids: CASTERGPDTQYF.

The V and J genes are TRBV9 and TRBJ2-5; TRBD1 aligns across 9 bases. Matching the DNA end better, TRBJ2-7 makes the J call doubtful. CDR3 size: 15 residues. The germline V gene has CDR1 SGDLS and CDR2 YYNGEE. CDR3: CASSQGQGLFYEQYF. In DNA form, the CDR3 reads TGTGCCAGCAGCCAAGGACAGGGGCTATTCTACGAGCAGTACTTC.

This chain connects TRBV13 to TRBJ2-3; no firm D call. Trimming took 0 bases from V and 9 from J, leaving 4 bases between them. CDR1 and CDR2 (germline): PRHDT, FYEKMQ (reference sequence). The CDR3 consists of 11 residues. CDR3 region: CASSLGQTQYF. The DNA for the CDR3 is TGTGCCAGCAGCTTAGGGCAGACGCAGTATTTT.

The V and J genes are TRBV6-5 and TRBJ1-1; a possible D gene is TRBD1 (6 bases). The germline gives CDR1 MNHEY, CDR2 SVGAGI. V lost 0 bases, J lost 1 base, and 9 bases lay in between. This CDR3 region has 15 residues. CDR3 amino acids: CASSYSRTANTEAFF. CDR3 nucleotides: TGTGCCAGCAGTTACTCGAGGACAGCGAACACTGAAGCTTTCTTT.

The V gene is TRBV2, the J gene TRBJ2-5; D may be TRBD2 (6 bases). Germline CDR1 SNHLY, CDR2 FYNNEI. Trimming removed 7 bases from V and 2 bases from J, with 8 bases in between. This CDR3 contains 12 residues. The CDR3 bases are TGTGCCAGCAAGGCGGGGCAAGAGACCCAGTACTTC. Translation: CASKAGQETQYF. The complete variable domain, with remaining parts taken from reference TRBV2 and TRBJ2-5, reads EPEVTQTPSHQVTQMGQEVILRCVPISNHLYFYWYRQILGQKVEFLVSFYNNEISEKSEIFDDQFSVERPDGSNFTLKIRSTKLEDSAMYFCASKAGQETQYFGPGTRLLVL.

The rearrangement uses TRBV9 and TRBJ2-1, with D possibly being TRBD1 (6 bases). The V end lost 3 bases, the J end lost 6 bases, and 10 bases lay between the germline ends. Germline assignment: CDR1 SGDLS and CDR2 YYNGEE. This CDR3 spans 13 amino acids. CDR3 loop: CASSAGTPNEQFF. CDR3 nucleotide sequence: TGTGCCAGCAGCGCCGGGACACCCAATGAGCAGTTCTTC.

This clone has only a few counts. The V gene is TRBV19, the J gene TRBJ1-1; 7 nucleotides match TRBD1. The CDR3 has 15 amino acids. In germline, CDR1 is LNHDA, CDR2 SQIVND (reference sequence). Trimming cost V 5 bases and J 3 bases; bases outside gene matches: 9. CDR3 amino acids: CASSPKQGQYTEAFF. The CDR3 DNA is TGTGCCAGTAGTCCGAAACAGGGGCAGTACACTGAAGCTTTCTTT. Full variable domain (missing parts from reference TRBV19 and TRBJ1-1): DGGITQSPKYLFRKEGQNVTLSCEQNLNHDAMYWYRQDPGQGLRLIYYSQIVNDFQKGDIAEGYSVSREKKESFPLTVTSAQKNPTAFYLCASSPKQGQYTEAFFGQGTRLTVV.

DNA for the CDR3: TGCGCCAGCAAGATTCAAGTGGGAGATGAAAAACTGTTTTTT. Amino acid sequence: CASKIQVGDEKLFF. V and J are TRBV5-1 and TRBJ1-4; D remains ambiguous. Germline CDR1 and CDR2: SGHRS and YFSETQ. The V end was cut by 6 bases, the J end by 6 bases, with 15 bases between. This CDR3 is built from 14 residues.

Written as DNA, the CDR3 is TGTGCCAGTTGGGAGGGACTCGGGTACAATGAGCAGTTCTTC. Its protein is CASWEGLGYNEQFF. This chain uses TRBV6-5 with TRBJ2-1; 7 nucleotides agree with TRBD2. V lost 9 bases and J lost 4; bases outside the gene matches: 9. This CDR3 comprises 14 residues. CDR1 MNHEY and CDR2 SVGAGI come from the germline V gene.

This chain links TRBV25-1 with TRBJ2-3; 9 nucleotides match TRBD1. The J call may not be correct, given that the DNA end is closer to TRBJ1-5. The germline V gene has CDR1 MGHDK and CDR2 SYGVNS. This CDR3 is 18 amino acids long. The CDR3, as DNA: TGTGCCAGCAGTAAACCGGGACAGGGTTCGTACGACACAGATACGCAGCATTTT. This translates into CASSKPGQGSYDTDTQHF.

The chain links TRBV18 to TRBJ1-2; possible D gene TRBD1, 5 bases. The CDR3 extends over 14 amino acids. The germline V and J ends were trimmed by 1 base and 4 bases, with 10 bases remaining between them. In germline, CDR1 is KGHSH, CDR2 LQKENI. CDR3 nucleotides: TGTGCCAGCTCACCACGGATGGGACTCTATGGCTACACCTTC. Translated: CASSPRMGLYGYTF.

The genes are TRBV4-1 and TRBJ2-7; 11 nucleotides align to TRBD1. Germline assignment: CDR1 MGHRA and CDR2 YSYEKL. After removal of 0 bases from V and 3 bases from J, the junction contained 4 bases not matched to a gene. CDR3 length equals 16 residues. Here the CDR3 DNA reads TGCGCCAGCAGCCAAGACCCCGGGACAGGGGGCTACGAGCAGTACTTC. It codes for CASSQDPGTGGYEQYF.

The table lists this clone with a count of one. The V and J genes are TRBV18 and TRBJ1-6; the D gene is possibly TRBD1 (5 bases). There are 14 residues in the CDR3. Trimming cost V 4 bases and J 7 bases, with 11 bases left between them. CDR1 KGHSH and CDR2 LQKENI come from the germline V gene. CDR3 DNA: TGTGCCAGCTCACTTGACAGCAACAATTCACCCCTCCACTTT. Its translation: CASSLDSNNSPLHF.

The CDR3: CASTLNGDTEAFF. CDR3 DNA sequence: TGTGCCAGCACCCTTAACGGGGACACTGAAGCTTTCTTT. V gene TRBV6-5 combines with J gene TRBJ1-1; D gene ambiguous. The CDR3 consists of 13 residues. The germline CDR1 and CDR2 sequences are MNHEY and SVGAGI. V lost 7 bases and J 3 bases, leaving 12 bases between the germline ends.

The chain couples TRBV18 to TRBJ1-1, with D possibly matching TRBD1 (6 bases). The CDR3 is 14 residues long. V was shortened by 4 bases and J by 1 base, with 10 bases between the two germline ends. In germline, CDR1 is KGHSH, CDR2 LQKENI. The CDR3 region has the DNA TGTGCCAGCTCACTCCAGGGGCAGAACACTGAAGCTTTCTTT. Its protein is CASSLQGQNTEAFF. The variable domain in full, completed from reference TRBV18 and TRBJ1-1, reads NAGVMQNPRHLVRRRGQEARLRCSPMKGHSHVYWYRQLPEEGLKFMVYLQKENIIDESGMPKERFSAEFPKEGPSILRIQQVVRGDSAAYFCASSLQGQNTEAFFGQGTRLTVV.